Listed here is a single T cell receptor beta chain. The target antigen is unknown. This sample is part of a study of T cell repertoires in cytomegalovirus infection. Study in general: TCR beta signatures that were public indicated CMV infection and matching HLA type.

TCRdb ran MiXCR on the reads and lists one entry per CDR3 protein. In the table there are 200,000 to 300,000 distinct CDR3 sequences, 9% to 15% of which are singletons. Germline CDR1 is SGHTA and CDR2 is FQGTGA. J was trimmed by 2 bases and V by 4 bases; bases with no gene match: 3. CDR3 size: 14 residues. Notes on the study in general: Cumulative public TCR beta family frequency identified CMV carriers with the relevant HLA. CMV-specific TCR beta clonotypes restricted by HLA-C dominated the ex vivo response.

The genes are TRBV7-3 and TRBJ2-3; 7 bases fit TRBD1. Sample: PBMCs. This receptor was obtained from a human donor in good health (CMV status not recorded). Some clones in this sample may be carry-over from other donors' samples. The CDR3 loop is CASSSGTVTDTQYF. CDR3 in DNA: TGTGCCAGCAGCTCCGGGACAGTCACAGATACGCAGTATTTT.